These 18 T cell receptor beta chains were all obtained from the same sample, sequenced in a study of blood T cell repertoires in COVID-19 (dated by TCRdb to the early 2020s). The library came from the immunoSEQ multiplex PCR assay. TCRdb's version of the immuneACCESS table is confined to in-frame rearrangements and falls short of the full clone set. An unresolved V gene accounts for under half of the shortfall where checked; the remainder is of unknown origin. This sample comprises some 50,000 clones, roughly 82% of them detected only once. The ten top clones hold about 7% of the sample. Sequenced material: peripheral blood. All receptors derive from a man aged 35-49 years with acute or convalescent COVID-19.

The rearrangement uses TRBV5-1 and TRBJ1-1; a possible D gene is TRBD1 (5 bases). Trimming removed 1 base from V and 4 bases from J, with 8 bases in between. Germline lookup yields CDR1 SGHRS and CDR2 YFSETQ. The CDR3 runs 13 residues. In DNA, the CDR3 is TGCGCCAGCAGCTTGAAAAGGGGCACTGAAGCTTTCTTT. Translation gives CASSLKRGTEAFF.

The chain recombines TRBV6-5 with TRBJ1-2; TRBD1 aligns across 7 bases. Germline values: CDR1 MNHEY, CDR2 SVGAGI. This CDR3 is 13 amino acids long. V was pared by 6 bases and J by 3 bases, with 4 bases of the junction left unmatched. Here the CDR3 reads CASSTGVDYGYTF. The CDR3 nucleotides are TGTGCCAGCAGCACAGGGGTGGACTATGGCTACACCTTC.

The chain has TRBV3-1 (or the pseudogene TRBV3-2) and TRBJ2-3, with 8 bases fitting TRBD2. This CDR3 region has 16 residues. CDR1 and CDR2 (germline): LGHDT, YNNKEL (reference sequence). Trimming removed 1 base from V and 7 bases from J; junction bases left unmatched: 10. The CDR3 spells CASSQVVGGADHTQYF. The CDR3 nucleotides are TGTGCCAGCAGCCAAGTGGTCGGGGGGGCTGACCATACGCAGTATTTT.

V and J are TRBV25-1 and TRBJ2-5; weak D call: TRBD1 (7 bases). Germline-derived CDR1 and CDR2 are MGHDK and SYGVNS. There are 17 residues in the CDR3. V was clipped by 2 bases and J by 7 bases, with 23 bases between them. CDR3 sequence: CASSEGTGRGAAVTQYF. The CDR3 region has the DNA TGTGCCAGCAGTGAAGGTACTGGCAGGGGGGCAGCGGTGACCCAGTACTTC.

This chain links TRBV3-1 (or the pseudogene TRBV3-2) with TRBJ1-2; no definite D call. The germline gives CDR1 LGHDT, CDR2 YNNKEL (reference sequence). The CDR3 is 18 amino acids. The V gene lost 2 bases and the J gene lost 0 bases, with 19 bases spanning the gap. CDR3 sequence reads: CASSQNLGGSESNYGYTF. The CDR3 DNA reads TGTGCCAGCAGCCAAAACCTCGGCGGTTCTGAATCTAACTATGGCTACACCTTC.

This clone was seen a handful of times. The V and J genes are TRBV18 and TRBJ2-1; the match to TRBD2 covers 7 bases. The CDR3 runs to 14 residues. V was pared by 2 bases and J by 3 bases, with 1 base of the junction left unmatched. CDR1 is KGHSH and CDR2 is LQKENI in the germline V gene. This CDR3 reads CASSPGLDYNEQFF. The DNA for the CDR3 is TGTGCCAGCTCACCAGGACTAGACTACAATGAGCAGTTCTTC. Supplemented by reference TRBV18 and TRBJ2-1, the full variable domain reads NAGVMQNPRHLVRRRGQEARLRCSPMKGHSHVYWYRQLPEEGLKFMVYLQKENIIDESGMPKERFSAEFPKEGPSILRIQQVVRGDSAAYFCASSPGLDYNEQFFGPGTRLTVL.

This clone is labeled as medium-sized (0.01 to 0.1%). The CDR3: CAWSKNWPDRVADQPQHF. The CDR3 coding sequence is TGTGCCTGGAGTAAGAACTGGCCGGACAGGGTGGCGGATCAGCCCCAGCATTTT. The chain couples TRBV30 to TRBJ1-5; 8 bases match TRBD1. Germline CDR1 reads GTSNPN; CDR2 reads SVGIG (reference sequence). The junction had 17 bases not matched to a gene; V was cut back by 2 bases and J by 5 bases. This CDR3 is built from 18 residues.

This clone was detected once. This sequence joins TRBV28 and TRBJ1-4; TRBD1 matches 7 bases. Germline V gene lookup returns CDR1 MDHEN and CDR2 SYDVKM. Trimming at V came to 5 bases and at J to 12 bases, leaving 12 bases not matched to a gene. The CDR3 length is 14 residues. CDR3 region: CASSIRQGSKELFF. In DNA form, the CDR3 reads TGTGCCAGCAGTATTCGACAGGGCTCTAAAGAACTGTTTTTT. The whole variable domain, filled in from reference TRBV28 and TRBJ1-4, reads DVKVTQSSRYLVKRTGEKVFLECVQDMDHENMFWYRQDPGLGLRLIYFSYDVKMKEKGDIPEGYSVSREKKERFSLILESASTNQTSMYLCASSIRQGSKELFFGSGTQLSVL.

Only one count was recorded for this clone. The chain has TRBV11-2 and TRBJ2-7; 8 bases map to TRBD2. The CDR3 covers 16 residues. V lost 4 bases and J lost 0; bases outside the gene matches: 8. Germline lookup yields CDR1 SGHAT and CDR2 FQNNGV. This CDR3 is CASSYTSGSFSYEQYF. DNA for the CDR3: TGTGCCAGCAGCTATACTAGCGGATCTTTCTCCTACGAGCAGTACTTC.

This clone was picked up a small number of times. The gene calls are TRBV18 and TRBJ1-2, with unresolved D. The germline gives CDR1 KGHSH, CDR2 LQKENI. The V and J ends lost 4 bases and 8 bases respectively, with 14 bases between them. The CDR3 sequence is 13 residues long. CDR3 DNA sequence: TGTGCCAGCTCACTGCTCGGGGAGGGCGGCTACACCTTC. Protein sequence: CASSLLGEGGYTF.

The chain links TRBV7-2 to TRBJ2-5; 7 nucleotides match TRBD1. Losses at the gene ends were 1 base for V and 0 bases for J; bases not matched to a gene: 5. The germline V gene has CDR1 SGHTA and CDR2 FQGNSA. The CDR3 covers 16 residues. The CDR3 region has the DNA TGTGCCAGCAGCTTAGGGTACAGGGGTTACCAAGAGACCCAGTACTTC. This codes for CASSLGYRGYQETQYF.

The chain carries TRBV30 and TRBJ2-3; D is ambiguous. The germline CDR1 and CDR2 sequences are GTSNPN and SVGIG (reference sequence). With 0 bases removed from V and 6 bases from J, the gap between germline ends came to 4 bases. This CDR3 has 11 residues. CDR3 coding DNA: TGTGCCTGGAGTGTTCGGGATACGCAGTATTTT. It codes for CAWSVRDTQYF.

V is TRBV24-1 and J is TRBJ2-3, with D perhaps TRBD1 (6 bases). This CDR3 is 14 amino acids long. The germline gives CDR1 KGHDR, CDR2 SFDVKD. Trimming stripped 5 bases from V and 2 bases from J, with 10 bases between. CDR3 residues: CATSAGGFTDTQYF. The CDR3 DNA sequence: TGTGCCACCAGTGCTGGGGGCTTCACAGATACGCAGTATTTT.

The chain carries TRBV6-5 and TRBJ1-1; 7 bases match TRBD1. With V trimmed by 2 bases and J by 3 bases, 3 bases remained unmatched. The germline V gene encodes CDR1 MNHEY and CDR2 SVGAGI. This CDR3 has 14 amino acids. CDR3 sequence: CASSYGQGDTEAFF. The CDR3 bases are TGTGCCAGCAGTTACGGTCAGGGGGACACTGAAGCTTTCTTT.

The chain uses TRBV4-1 and TRBJ2-3; TRBD2 agrees at 8 bases. Germline V gene sequence: CDR1 MGHRA, CDR2 YSYEKL. V shed 8 bases and J 1 base; nucleotides not matched to a gene: 11. The CDR3 loop spans 16 amino acids. CDR3 sequence reads: CASSTGGADRTDTQYF. As DNA, the CDR3 is TGCGCCAGCTCAACCGGGGGGGCCGACCGCACAGATACGCAGTATTTT.

J is TRBJ2-5 and V is TRBV2; no reliable D call. The CDR3 has 12 amino acids. CDR1 and CDR2 (germline): SNHLY, FYNNEI. Trimming removed 6 bases at V and 5 bases at J, with 10 bases between. CDR3: CASRGLYETQYF. DNA of the CDR3: TGTGCCAGCAGGGGCCTGTACGAGACCCAGTACTTC.

The gene calls are TRBV5-6 and TRBJ1-4; 12 bases map to TRBD1. Trimming took 3 bases from V and 6 from J; bases not matched to a gene: 6. There are 16 residues in the CDR3. CDR1 is SGHDT, CDR2 YYEEEE, per germline. This chain's CDR3 is CASSSRDRGRYEKLFF. The CDR3 DNA reads as TGTGCCAGCAGCTCGCGGGACAGGGGGCGATATGAAAAACTGTTTTTT.

The chain links TRBV6-6 to TRBJ1-4, with unresolved D. V lost 2 bases, J lost 2 bases, and 9 bases lay in between. The CDR3 is 15 amino acids. Germline V lookup: CDR1 MNHNY, CDR2 SVGAGI (reference sequence). The CDR3 here is CASSYGGRTNEKLFF. Here the CDR3 DNA reads TGTGCCAGCAGTTACGGAGGGCGCACTAATGAAAAACTGTTTTTT.